The present entry profiles one TCR beta chain with its context. The data belong to a study of blood T cell repertoires in COVID-19. Study overall: Samples taken during acute and convalescent COVID-19 were collected in the United States, Italy and Spain.

Original analysis: How many nucleated cells were present was estimated from reference gene primer amplification. TCRdb's table, derived via immunoSEQ multiplex PCR, lists solely in-frame clones and lacks some. The V and J calls and clone size were taken over from that table, and D and trimming were inferred from the DNA. The table shows around 200,000 clones, with about 86% occurring only once. Per the germline V gene, CDR1 is MDHEN and CDR2 is SYDVKM. The CDR3 has 14 amino acids. With 7 bases removed from V and 6 bases from J, the gap between germline ends came to 18 bases. This TCR derives from a woman at least 80 years old in a cohort sampled during active or convalescent COVID-19. The chain is built from TRBV28 and TRBJ1-2; D unclear. The sequenced sample was peripheral blood. CDR3: CASTSVSEGDGYTF. The CDR3 nucleotides read TGTGCCAGCACCTCCGTAAGTGAGGGAGATGGCTACACCTTC.